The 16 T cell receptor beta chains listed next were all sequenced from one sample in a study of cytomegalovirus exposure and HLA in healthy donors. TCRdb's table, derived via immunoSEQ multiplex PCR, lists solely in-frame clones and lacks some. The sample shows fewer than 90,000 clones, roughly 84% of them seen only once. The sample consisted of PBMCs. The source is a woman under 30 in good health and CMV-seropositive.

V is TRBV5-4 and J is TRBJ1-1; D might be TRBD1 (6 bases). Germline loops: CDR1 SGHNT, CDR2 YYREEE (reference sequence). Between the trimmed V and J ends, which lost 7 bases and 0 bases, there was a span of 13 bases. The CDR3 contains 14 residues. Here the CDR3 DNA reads TGTGCCAGCCGGACAGACAACATGAACACTGAAGCTTTCTTT. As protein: CASRTDNMNTEAFF.

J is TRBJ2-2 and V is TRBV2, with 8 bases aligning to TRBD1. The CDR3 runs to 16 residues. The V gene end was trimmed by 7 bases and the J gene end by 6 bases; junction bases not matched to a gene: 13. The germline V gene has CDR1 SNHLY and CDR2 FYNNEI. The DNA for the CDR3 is TGTGCCAGCATTAGACGGGACAGGCGGGCGCCCGGGGAGCTGTTTTTT. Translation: CASIRRDRRAPGELFF.

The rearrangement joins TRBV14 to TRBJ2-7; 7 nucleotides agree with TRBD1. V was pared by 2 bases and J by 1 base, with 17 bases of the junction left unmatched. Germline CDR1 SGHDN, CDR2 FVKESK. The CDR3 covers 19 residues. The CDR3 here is CASSQSLDRTQPASYEQYF. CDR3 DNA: TGTGCCAGCAGCCAATCTCTGGACAGGACCCAGCCTGCATCCTACGAGCAGTACTTC.

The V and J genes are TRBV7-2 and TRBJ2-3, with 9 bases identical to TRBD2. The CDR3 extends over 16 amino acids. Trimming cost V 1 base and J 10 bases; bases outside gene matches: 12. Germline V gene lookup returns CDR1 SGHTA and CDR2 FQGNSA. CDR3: CASSLVTAGGASAQYF. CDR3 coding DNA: TGTGCCAGCAGCTTAGTAACAGCGGGGGGAGCATCGGCGCAGTATTTT.

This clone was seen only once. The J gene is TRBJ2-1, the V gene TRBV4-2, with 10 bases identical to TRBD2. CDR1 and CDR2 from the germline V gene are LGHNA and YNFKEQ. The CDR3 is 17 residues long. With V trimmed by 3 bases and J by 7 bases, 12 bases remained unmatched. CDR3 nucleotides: TGTGCCAGCAGCCACATAAGCGGGAGGGGGGGCCAAAATGAGCAGTTCTTC. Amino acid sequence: CASSHISGRGGQNEQFF.

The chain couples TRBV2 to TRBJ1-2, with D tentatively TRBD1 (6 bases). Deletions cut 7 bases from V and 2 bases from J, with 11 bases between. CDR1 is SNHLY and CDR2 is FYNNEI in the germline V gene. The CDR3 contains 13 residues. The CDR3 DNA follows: TGTGCCAGCACCGCTACAGGGAACTATGGCTACACCTTC. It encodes CASTATGNYGYTF.

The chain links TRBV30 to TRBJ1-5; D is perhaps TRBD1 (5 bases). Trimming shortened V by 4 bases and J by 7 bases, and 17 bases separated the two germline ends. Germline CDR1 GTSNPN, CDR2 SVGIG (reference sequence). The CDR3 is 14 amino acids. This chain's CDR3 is CAWNPTGAQQPQHF. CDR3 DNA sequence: TGTGCCTGGAACCCGACTGGGGCTCAACAGCCCCAGCATTTT.

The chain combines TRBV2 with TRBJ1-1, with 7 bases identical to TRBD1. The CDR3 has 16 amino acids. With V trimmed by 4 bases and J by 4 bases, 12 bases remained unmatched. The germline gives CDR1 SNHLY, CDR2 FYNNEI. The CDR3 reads CASSGGQNLYATEAFF. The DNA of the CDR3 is TGTGCCAGCAGTGGGGGACAGAATCTTTATGCCACTGAAGCTTTCTTT.

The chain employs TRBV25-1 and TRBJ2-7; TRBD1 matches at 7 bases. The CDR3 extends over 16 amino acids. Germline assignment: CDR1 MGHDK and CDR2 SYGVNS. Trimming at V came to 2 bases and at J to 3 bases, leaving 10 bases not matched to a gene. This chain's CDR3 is CASSEHPRAGGYEQYF. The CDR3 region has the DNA TGTGCCAGCAGTGAACACCCCAGAGCAGGGGGCTACGAGCAGTACTTC.

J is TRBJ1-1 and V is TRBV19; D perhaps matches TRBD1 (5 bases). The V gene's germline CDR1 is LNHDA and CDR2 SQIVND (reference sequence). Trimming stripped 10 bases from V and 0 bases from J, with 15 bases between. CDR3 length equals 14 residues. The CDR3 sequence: CATRGGSMNTEAFF. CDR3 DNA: TGTGCCACCCGCGGGGGGTCGATGAACACTGAAGCTTTCTTT.

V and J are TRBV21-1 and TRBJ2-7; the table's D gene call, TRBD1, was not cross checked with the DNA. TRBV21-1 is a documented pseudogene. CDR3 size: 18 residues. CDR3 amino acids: CASSYNKAGQGGTYEQYF. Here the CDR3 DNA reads TGTGCCAGCAGCTATAATAAGGCCGGCCAGGGTGGGACCTACGAGCAGTACTTC.

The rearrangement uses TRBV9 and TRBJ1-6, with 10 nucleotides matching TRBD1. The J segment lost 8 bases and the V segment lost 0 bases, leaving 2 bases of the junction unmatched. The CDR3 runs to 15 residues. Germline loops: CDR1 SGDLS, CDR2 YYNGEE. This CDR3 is CASSVGDRGHSPLHF. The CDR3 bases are TGTGCCAGCAGCGTAGGGGACAGGGGTCATTCACCCCTCCACTTT.

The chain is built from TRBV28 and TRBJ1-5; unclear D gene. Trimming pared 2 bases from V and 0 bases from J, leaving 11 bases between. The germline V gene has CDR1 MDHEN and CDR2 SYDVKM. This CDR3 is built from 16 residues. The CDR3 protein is CASSLIGYYSNQPQHF. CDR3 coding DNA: TGTGCCAGCAGTTTAATCGGGTATTATAGCAATCAGCCCCAGCATTTT.

DNA of the CDR3: TGCAGTGCTGTCCGGTCCTATGGCTACACCTTC. This gives the protein CSAVRSYGYTF. The chain links TRBV20-1 to TRBJ1-2; D call uncertain. This CDR3 is 11 amino acids long. V was pared by 5 bases and J by 4 bases, with 8 bases between. Germline V gives CDR1 DFQATT, CDR2 SNEGSKA (reference sequence).

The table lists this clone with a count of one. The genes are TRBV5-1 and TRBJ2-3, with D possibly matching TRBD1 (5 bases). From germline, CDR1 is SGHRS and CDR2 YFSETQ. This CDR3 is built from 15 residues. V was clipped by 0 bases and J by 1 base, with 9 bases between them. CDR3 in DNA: TGCGCCAGCAGCTTGGAGGGGCGAGGCACAGATACGCAGTATTTT. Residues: CASSLEGRGTDTQYF. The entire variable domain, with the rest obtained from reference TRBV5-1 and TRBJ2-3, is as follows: KAGVTQTPRYLIKTRGQQVTLSCSPISGHRSVSWYQQTPGQGLQFLFEYFSETQRNKGNFPGRFSGRQFSNSRSEMNVSTLELGDSALYLCASSLEGRGTDTQYFGPGTRLTVL.

CDR3 loop: CASSLAGGGNTEAFF. The CDR3 bases are TGTGCCAGCAGCTTAGCAGGCGGGGGGAACACTGAAGCTTTCTTT. The chain uses TRBV7-9 and TRBJ1-1; tentative D call: TRBD1 (5 bases). CDR3 length: 15 residues. Germline V lookup: CDR1 SEHNR, CDR2 FQNEAQ (reference sequence). V was clipped by 0 bases and J by 1 base, with 9 bases between them.